The present entry profiles one TCR beta chain with its context. Its antigen is not identified. The ends were cut back, 0 bases at V and 6 bases at J, with 9 bases in the middle. The CDR3 length is 14 residues. Germline V lookup: CDR1 LNHNV, CDR2 YYDKDF (reference sequence). Clones were sequenced by immunoSEQ multiplex PCR, and TCRdb holds only the in-frame ones, with some missing. There are more than 20,000 clones in the sample; around 81% occur only once, and less than 30% lies in the top ten. This entry is derived from a study of OX40 agonist ivuxolimab in advanced cancers. Study at large: A diagnosis of hepatocellular carcinoma, melanoma, renal cell or head and neck cancer was present in dose-escalation patients. Prior therapy, whether anti-PD-1, anti-PD-L1 or anti-CTLA-4, was allowed, and roughly 41% had some. Males comprised around 80% of the group, whose mean age was 60 years (range about 20 to 79).

Study findings and constraints: Partial responders at 0.1-3.0 mg/kg had among the lowest clonal expansion.

The chain is built from TRBV15 and TRBJ1-5; weak D call: TRBD1 (6 bases). The sequence was obtained from an adult with an advanced solid tumor such as melanoma, head and neck, liver or kidney cancer. Here the sequenced sample was CD4+ or CD8+ T cells sorted from blood, taken in a trial of the OX40 agonist ivuxolimab. CDR3 sequence (DNA): TGTGCCACCAGCAGAGATCAGGGGAGTCAGCCCCAGCATTTT. It specifies CATSRDQGSQPQHF.